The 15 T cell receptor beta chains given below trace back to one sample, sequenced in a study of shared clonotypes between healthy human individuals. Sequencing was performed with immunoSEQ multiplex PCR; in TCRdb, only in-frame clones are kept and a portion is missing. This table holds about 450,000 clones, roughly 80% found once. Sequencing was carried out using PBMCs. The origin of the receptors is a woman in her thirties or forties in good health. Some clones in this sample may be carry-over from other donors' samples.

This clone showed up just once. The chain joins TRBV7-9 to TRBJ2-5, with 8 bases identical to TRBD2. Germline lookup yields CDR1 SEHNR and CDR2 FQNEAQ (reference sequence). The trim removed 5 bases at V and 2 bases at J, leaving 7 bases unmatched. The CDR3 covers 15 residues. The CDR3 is CASSPPGTRQETQYF. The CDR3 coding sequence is TGTGCCAGCAGCCCACCCGGGACTAGACAAGAGACCCAGTACTTC.

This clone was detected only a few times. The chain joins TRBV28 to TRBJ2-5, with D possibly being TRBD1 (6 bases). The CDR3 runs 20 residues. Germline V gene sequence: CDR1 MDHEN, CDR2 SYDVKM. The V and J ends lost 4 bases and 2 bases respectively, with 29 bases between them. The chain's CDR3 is CASSSLWAGRGGLRQETQYF. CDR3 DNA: TGTGCCAGCAGTTCCTTGTGGGCAGGGAGAGGGGGTCTGAGGCAAGAGACCCAGTACTTC.

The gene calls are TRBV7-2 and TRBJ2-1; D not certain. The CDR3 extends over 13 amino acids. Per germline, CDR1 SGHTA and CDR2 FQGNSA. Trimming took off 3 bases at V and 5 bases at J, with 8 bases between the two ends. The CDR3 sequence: CASSLSQNNEQFF. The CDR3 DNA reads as TGTGCCAGCAGCTTGAGCCAGAACAATGAGCAGTTCTTC.

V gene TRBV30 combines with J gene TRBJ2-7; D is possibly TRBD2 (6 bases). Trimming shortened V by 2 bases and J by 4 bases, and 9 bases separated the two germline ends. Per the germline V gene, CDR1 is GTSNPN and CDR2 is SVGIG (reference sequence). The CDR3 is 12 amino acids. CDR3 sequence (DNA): TGTGCCTGGAGTTATCGGGAGTACGAGCAGTACTTC. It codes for CAWSYREYEQYF.

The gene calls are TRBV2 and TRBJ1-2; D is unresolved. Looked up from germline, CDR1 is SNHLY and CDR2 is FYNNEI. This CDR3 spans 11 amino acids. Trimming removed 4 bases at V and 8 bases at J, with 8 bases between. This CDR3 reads CASSAIWGYTF. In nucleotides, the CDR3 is TGTGCCAGCAGTGCTATTTGGGGCTACACCTTC.

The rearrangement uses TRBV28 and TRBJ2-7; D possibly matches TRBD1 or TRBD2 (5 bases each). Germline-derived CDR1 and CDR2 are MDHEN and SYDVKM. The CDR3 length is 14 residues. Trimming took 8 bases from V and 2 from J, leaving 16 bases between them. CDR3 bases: TGTGCCAGCGCCGCCGGGACCGAGACCTACGAGCAGTACTTC. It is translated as CASAAGTETYEQYF.

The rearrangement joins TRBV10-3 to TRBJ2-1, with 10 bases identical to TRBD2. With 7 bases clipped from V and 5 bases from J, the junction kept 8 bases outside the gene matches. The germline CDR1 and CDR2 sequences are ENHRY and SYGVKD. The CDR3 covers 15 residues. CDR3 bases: TGTGCCATCAAACCCGGACTAGCGGCTAACAATGAGCAGTTCTTC. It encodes CAIKPGLAANNEQFF.

Here the CDR3 DNA reads TGTGCCGTATCAGGGGGCGCGAACACCGGGGAGCTGTTTTTT. Encoded protein: CAVSGGANTGELFF. This chain links TRBV10-3 with TRBJ2-2, with 8 positions matching TRBD1. V was clipped by 11 bases and J by 0 bases; unmatched bases: 5. From germline, CDR1 is ENHRY and CDR2 SYGVKD. This CDR3 has 14 amino acids.

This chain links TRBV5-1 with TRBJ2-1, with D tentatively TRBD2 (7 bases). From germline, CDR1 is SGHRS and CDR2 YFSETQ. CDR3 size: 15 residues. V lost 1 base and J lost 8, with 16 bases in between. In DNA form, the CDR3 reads TGCGCCAGCAGCTTGTCAGGACTAGGGGGGGATGAGCAGTTCTTC. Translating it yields CASSLSGLGGDEQFF.

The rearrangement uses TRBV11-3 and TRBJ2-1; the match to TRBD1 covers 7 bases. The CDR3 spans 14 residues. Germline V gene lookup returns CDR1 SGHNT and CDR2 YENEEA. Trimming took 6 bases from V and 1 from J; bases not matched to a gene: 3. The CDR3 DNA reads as TGTGCCAGCAGTCCGGGACAGTCCTACAATGAGCAGTTCTTC. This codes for CASSPGQSYNEQFF.

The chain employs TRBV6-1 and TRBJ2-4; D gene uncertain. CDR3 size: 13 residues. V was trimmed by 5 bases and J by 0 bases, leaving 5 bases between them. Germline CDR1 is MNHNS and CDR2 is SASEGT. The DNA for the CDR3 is TGTGCCAGCAGTTTGATAGCCAAAAACATTCAGTACTTC. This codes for CASSLIAKNIQYF.

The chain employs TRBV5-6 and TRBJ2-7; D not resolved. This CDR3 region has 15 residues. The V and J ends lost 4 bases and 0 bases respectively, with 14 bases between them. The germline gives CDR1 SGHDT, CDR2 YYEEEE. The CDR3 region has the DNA TGTGCCAGCAGCCCCTGGGCCGTCCTCTCCTACGAGCAGTACTTC. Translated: CASSPWAVLSYEQYF. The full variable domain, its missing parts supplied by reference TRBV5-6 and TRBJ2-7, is DAGVTQSPTHLIKTRGQQVTLRCSPKSGHDTVSWYQQALGQGPQFIFQYYEEEERQRGNFPDRFSGHQFPNYSSELNVNALLLGDSALYLCASSPWAVLSYEQYFGPGTRLTVT.

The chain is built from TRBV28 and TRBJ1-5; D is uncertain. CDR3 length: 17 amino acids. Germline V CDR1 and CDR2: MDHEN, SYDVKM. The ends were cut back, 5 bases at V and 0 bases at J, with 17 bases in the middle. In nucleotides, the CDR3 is TGTGCCAGCAGTCGTAGGGCAGGCCTCTATAGCAATCAGCCCCAGCATTTT. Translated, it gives CASSRRAGLYSNQPQHF. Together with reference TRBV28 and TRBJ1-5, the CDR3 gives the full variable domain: DVKVTQSSRYLVKRTGEKVFLECVQDMDHENMFWYRQDPGLGLRLIYFSYDVKMKEKGDIPEGYSVSREKKERFSLILESASTNQTSMYLCASSRRAGLYSNQPQHFGDGTRLSIL.

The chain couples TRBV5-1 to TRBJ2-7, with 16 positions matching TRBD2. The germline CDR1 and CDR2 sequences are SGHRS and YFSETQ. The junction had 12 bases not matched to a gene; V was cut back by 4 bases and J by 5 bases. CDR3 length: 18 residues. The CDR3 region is CASSHGTSGRAYPHEQYF. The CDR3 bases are TGCGCCAGCAGCCACGGGACTAGCGGGAGGGCCTATCCCCACGAGCAGTACTTC.

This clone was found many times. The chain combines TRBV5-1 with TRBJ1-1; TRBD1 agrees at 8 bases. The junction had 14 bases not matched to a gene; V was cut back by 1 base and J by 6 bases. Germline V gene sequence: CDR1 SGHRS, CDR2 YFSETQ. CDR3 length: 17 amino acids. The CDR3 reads CASSLTLLGQGGAEAFF. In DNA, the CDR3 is TGCGCCAGCAGCTTGACCTTGCTCGGACAGGGTGGGGCTGAAGCTTTCTTT.